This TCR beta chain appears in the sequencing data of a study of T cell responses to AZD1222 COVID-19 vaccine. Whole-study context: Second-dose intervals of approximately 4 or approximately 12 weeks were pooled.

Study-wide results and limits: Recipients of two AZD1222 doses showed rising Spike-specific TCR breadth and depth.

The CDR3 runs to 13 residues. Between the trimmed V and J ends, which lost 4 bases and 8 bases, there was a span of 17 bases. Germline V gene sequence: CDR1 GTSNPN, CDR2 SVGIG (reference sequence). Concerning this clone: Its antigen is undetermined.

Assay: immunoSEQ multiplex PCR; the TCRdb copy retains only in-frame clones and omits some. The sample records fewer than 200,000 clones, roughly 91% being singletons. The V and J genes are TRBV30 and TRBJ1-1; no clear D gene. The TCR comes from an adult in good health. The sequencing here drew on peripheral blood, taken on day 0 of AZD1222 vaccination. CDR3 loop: CAWKDGLYREAFF. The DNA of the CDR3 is TGTGCCTGGAAGGATGGATTGTACAGAGAAGCTTTCTTT.